The present T cell receptor beta chain was sequenced within a study of blood T cell repertoires in COVID-19. Germline V gene data show CDR1 as SGDLS and CDR2 as YYNGEE. CDR3 length: 13 amino acids. Trimming removed 3 bases from V and 3 bases from J, with 7 bases in between. In the source study's methods: Using reference gene primer amplification, nucleated cell counts were estimated. Profiled with immunoSEQ multiplex PCR; TCRdb holds only in-frame clones, not every one. Clonal size and the V and J genes are those of that table, whereas D and trimming came from the DNA. The top ten hold roughly 2.3% of the sample, which has 200,000 to 250,000 clones, 80% to 85% seen once.

The chain recombines TRBV9 with TRBJ1-5; TRBD1 is a possible D gene (5 bases). This clonotype was obtained from a woman aged 55-69 years with acute or convalescent COVID-19. Sample: peripheral blood. The CDR3, as DNA: TGTGCCAGCAGCGGGGGCCACAATCAGCCCCAGCATTTT. Translation: CASSGGHNQPQHF.